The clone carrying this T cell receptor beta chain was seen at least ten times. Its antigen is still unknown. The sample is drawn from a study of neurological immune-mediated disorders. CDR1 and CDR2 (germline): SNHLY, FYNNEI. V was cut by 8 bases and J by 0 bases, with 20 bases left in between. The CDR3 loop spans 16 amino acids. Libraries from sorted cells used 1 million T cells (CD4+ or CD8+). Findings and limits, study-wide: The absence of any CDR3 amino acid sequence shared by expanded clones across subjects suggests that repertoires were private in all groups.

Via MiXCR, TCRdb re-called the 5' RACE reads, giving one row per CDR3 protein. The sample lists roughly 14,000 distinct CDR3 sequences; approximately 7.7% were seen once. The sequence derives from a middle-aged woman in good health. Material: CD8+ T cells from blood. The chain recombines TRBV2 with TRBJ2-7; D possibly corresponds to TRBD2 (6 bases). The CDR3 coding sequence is TGTGCCAGCTCCCCCCCTTATCGGGAGAGCTCCTACGAGCAGTACTTC. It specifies CASSPPYRESSYEQYF.